This T cell receptor beta chain came from a study of blood T cell repertoires in COVID-19. On the study more broadly: Sources were T cells, B-cell-depleted T cells, or PBMCs; the material itself was cDNA or gDNA.

Clones were sequenced by immunoSEQ multiplex PCR, and TCRdb holds only the in-frame ones, with some missing. The data hold a few hundred thousand clones, with 88% observed a single time. This TCR was recovered from a woman under 30 who had recovered from COVID-19. Sequencing was carried out using PBMCs or T cells enriched from blood (not recorded which).

The CDR3 region is CASRAGANYGYTF. In DNA form, the CDR3 reads TGCGCCAGCAGGGCAGGCGCTAACTATGGCTACACCTTC. The chain has TRBV10-2 and TRBJ1-2, with D hard to call. This CDR3 comprises 13 residues. Germline-derived CDR1 and CDR2 are WSHSY and SAAADI. V lost 6 bases and J lost 0, with 8 bases in between.